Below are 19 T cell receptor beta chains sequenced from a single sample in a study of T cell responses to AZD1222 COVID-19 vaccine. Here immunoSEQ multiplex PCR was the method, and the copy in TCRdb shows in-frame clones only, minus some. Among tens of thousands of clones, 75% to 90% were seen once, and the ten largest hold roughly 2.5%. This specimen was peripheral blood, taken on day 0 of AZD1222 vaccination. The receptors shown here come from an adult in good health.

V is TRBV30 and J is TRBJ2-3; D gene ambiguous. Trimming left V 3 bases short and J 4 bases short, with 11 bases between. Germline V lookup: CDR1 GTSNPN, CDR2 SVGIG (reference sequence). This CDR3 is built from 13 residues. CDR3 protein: CAWSVAPPDTQYF. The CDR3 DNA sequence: TGTGCCTGGAGCGTGGCCCCCCCAGATACGCAGTATTTT.

The chain's CDR3 is CASSYSTDKTPLHF. In nucleotides, the CDR3 is TGTGCCAGCAGTTACTCGACGGACAAAACACCCCTCCACTTT. This chain connects TRBV6-5 to TRBJ1-6, with D maybe TRBD1 (5 bases). V was shortened by 0 bases and J by 11 bases, with 11 bases between the two germline ends. This CDR3 comprises 14 residues. Germline assignment: CDR1 MNHEY and CDR2 SVGAGI.

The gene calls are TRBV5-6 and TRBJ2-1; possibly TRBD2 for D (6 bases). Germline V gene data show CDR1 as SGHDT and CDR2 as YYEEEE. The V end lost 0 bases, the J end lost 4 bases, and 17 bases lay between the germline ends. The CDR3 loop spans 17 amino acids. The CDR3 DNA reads TGTGCCAGCAGCTTGGTGTGGCGGGTGGGGGGATACAATGAGCAGTTCTTC. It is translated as CASSLVWRVGGYNEQFF. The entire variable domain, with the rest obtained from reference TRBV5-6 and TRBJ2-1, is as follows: DAGVTQSPTHLIKTRGQQVTLRCSPKSGHDTVSWYQQALGQGPQFIFQYYEEEERQRGNFPDRFSGHQFPNYSSELNVNALLLGDSALYLCASSLVWRVGGYNEQFFGPGTRLTVL.

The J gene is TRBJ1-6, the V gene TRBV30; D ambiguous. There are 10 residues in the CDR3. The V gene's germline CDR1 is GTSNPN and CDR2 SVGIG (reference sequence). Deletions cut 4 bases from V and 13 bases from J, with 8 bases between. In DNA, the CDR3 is TGTGCCTGGAATAATCCGCCCCTCCACTTT. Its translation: CAWNNPPLHF.

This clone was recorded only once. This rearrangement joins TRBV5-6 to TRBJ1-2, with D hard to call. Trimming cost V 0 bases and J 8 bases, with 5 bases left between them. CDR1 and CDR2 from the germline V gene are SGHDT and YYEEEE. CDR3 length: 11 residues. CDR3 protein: CASSLGLGYTF. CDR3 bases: TGTGCCAGCAGCTTGGGGTTAGGCTACACCTTC.

CDR3 sequence reads: CASSLWASGEYGELFF. As DNA, the CDR3 is TGTGCCAGCAGCTTATGGGCTAGCGGGGAATACGGGGAGCTGTTTTTT. The V call is TRBV7-2, the J call TRBJ2-2; 9 nucleotides match TRBD2. The CDR3 totals 16 residues. Germline V gene data show CDR1 as SGHTA and CDR2 as FQGNSA. The junction had 8 bases not matched to a gene; V was cut back by 2 bases and J by 7 bases.

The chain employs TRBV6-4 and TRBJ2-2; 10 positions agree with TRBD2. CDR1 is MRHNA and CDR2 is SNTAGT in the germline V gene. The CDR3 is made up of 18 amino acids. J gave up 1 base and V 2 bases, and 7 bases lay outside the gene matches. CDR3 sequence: CASSDAGTSGENTGELFF. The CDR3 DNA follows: TGTGCCAGCAGTGACGCGGGCACTAGCGGGGAGAACACCGGGGAGCTGTTTTTT.

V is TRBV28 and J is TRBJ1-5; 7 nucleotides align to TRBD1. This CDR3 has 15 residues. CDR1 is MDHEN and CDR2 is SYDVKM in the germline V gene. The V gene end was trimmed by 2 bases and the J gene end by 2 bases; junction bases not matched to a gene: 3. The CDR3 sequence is CASSLRGQGNQPQHF. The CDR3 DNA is TGTGCCAGCAGTTTAAGGGGGCAAGGCAATCAGCCCCAGCATTTT.

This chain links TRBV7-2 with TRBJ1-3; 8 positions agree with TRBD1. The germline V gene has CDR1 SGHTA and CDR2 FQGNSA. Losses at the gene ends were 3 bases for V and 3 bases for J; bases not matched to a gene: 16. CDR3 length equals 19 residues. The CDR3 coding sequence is TGTGCCAGCAGCTTCCCGGTTGGGCGGCAGGGGGCTTTTGGAAACACCATATATTTT. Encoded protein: CASSFPVGRQGAFGNTIYF.

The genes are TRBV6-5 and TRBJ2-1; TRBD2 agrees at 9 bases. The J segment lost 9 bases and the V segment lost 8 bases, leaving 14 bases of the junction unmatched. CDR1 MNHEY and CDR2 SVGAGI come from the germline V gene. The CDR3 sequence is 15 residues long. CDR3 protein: CASGTSSPRLAEQFF. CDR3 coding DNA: TGTGCCAGCGGGACTAGCAGTCCCCGGTTGGCTGAGCAGTTCTTC.

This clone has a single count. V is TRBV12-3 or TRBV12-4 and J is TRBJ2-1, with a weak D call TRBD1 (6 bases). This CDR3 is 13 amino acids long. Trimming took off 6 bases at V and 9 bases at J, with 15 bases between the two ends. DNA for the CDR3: TGTGCCAGCAGCTTTGAACAGGGATCTGAGCAGTTCTTC. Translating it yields CASSFEQGSEQFF.

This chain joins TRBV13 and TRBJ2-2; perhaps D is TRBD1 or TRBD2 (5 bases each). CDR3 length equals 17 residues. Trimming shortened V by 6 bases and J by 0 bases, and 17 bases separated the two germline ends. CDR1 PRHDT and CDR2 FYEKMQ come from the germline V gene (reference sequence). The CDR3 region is CASRGWMSGPNTGELFF. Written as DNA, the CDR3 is TGTGCCAGCAGGGGGTGGATGTCGGGACCGAACACCGGGGAGCTGTTTTTT.

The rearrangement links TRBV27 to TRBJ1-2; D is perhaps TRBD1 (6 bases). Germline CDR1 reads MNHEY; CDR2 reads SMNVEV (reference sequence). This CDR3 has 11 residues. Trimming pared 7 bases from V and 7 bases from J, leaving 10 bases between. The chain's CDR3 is CASKGGPGYTF. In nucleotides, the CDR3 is TGTGCCAGCAAGGGGGGGCCTGGCTACACCTTC.

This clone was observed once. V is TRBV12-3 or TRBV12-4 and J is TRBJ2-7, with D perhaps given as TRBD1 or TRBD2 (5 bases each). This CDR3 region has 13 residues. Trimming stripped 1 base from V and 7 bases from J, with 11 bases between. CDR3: CASSLGGKGEQYF. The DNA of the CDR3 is TGTGCCAGCAGTTTAGGGGGGAAAGGGGAGCAGTACTTC.

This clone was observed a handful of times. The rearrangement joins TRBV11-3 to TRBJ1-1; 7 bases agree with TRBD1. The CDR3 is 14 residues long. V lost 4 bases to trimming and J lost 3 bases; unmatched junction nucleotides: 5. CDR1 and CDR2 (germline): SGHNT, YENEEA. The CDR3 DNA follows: TGTGCCAGCAGCTCACAGGGGAGGGACACTGAAGCTTTCTTT. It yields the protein CASSSQGRDTEAFF.

In nucleotides, the CDR3 is TGTGCCAGCAGCCCCACCGTGGGTCCACACGAGCAGTACTTC. Translation gives CASSPTVGPHEQYF. The chain recombines TRBV7-3 with TRBJ2-7, with unresolved D. Germline lookup yields CDR1 SGHTA and CDR2 FQGTGA. The CDR3 extends over 14 amino acids. V lost 5 bases, J lost 5 bases, and 16 bases lay in between.

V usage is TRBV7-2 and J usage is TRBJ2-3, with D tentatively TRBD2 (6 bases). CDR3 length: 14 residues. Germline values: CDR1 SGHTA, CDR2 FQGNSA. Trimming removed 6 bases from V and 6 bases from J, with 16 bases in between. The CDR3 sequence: CASRPGGVRDTQYF. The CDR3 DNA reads TGTGCCAGCAGGCCCGGGGGAGTGAGGGATACGCAGTATTTT.

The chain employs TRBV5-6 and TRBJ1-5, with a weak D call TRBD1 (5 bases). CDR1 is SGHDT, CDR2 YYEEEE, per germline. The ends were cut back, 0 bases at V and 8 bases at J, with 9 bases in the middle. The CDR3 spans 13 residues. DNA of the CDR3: TGTGCCAGCAGCTTGGGTGGGGGGAAGCCCCAGCATTTT. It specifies CASSLGGGKPQHF.

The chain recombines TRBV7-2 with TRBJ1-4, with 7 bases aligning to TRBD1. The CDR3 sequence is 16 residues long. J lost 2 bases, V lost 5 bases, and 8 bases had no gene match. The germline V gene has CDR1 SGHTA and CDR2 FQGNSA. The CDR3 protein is CASSQGTVGTNEKLFF. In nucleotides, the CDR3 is TGTGCCAGCAGCCAAGGGACAGTTGGGACTAATGAAAAACTGTTTTTT.